Detailed here is one T cell receptor beta chain. This clone was found once. Its antigen is unknown. No qualities accompany the bases; no much larger clone lies one base away. The label giving this sample's time point can be read as: baseline before first vaccination. Vaccinee samples came from UK trials COV001 and COV002, including a single-blind randomized controlled phase 2/3 trial of AZD1222 (ChAdOx1 nCoV-19) in healthy adults. For TCRbeta chain sequencing, PBMC samples from trial participants were taken at day 0 and at day 28 after the second dose. The CDR3 regions of human TCRbeta chains were subjected to immunosequencing. The paper's processing steps were these. Repertoire TCRs were matched against a reference library of SARS-CoV-2-specific TCRs generated with the MIRA antigen-specificity platform. Breadth was defined as the fraction of unique TCRs that were SARS-CoV-2-associated. Depth was defined as the fraction of total T cells that were SARS-CoV-2-associated. Each spike-specific TCR was assigned to its reactive spike region and to a CD4 or CD8 class using the MIRA data. Log10-transformed breadth and depth values were compared by one-way ANOVA with Sidak's multiple comparisons tests. Held by TCRdb, this immuneACCESS table contains in-frame sequences only and omits some clones. Under half of the omission traces to an unresolved V gene where checked; the cause of the rest is unknown. V, J and clone size were drawn from that table, and D and trimming were deduced from the DNA. In all, the sample holds about 55,000 clones, and approximately 89% of those were seen once. The ten largest clones take up 14% to 15% of the sample.

V loses 2 bases of germline sequence and J loses 0 bases, and the interval between the two ends is 7 bases. Sequences KGHSH (CDR1) and LQKENI (CDR2) are obtained from the germline V gene. The CDR3 numbers 14 residues from cysteine through phenylalanine. Just CDR3 DNA is preserved here, 42 bases in frame from base 1. The sample comes from a study of T cell responses to AZD1222 COVID-19 vaccine (dated by TCRdb to 2020 to 2023). Regarding the complete study: Because spike-specific TCR depth and breadth did not differ between the two schedules, AZD1222 recipients who got a second dose at roughly 4 weeks were pooled with those who got a second dose at roughly 12 weeks. TCR sequencing was performed for 230 to 250 trial participants, of whom around 200 were given two doses of AZD1222 and about 25 were given two doses of MenACWY control vaccine. Trial participants were enrolled into age subgroups of 18-55, 56-69 and 70-plus years, which contained approximately 150, 30 and 60 TCR-sequenced participants, respectively. The full study reports these points: Most participants were white British and females outnumbered males, and the authors suggested that clonal diversity may have been underestimated. Only six AZD1222 recipients were SARS-CoV-2 seropositive at baseline, limiting conclusions about previously exposed vaccinees. After two AZD1222 doses, both the breadth and the depth of spike-specific TCRs were significantly higher than at day 0 and than in MenACWY recipients. The whole spike protein was spanned by vaccine-associated CD4 TCRs, and dominant responses were seen in regions 160-218 and 743-854. Because no samples from the day 14 peak response were available, repertoires could be characterized only after the peak T cell response. Nearly half of unique spike-specific TCRs reportedly recognized epitopes outside regions mutated in the B.1.351 and B.1.1.7 variants. In the small 56-69-year group, the increase in depth fell short of significance, most likely because of low power.

The sample here was peripheral blood, taken on day 0 of AZD1222 vaccination. The receptor was derived from an adult in good health. The V and J genes are TRBV18 and TRBJ1-1, and the D gene may be TRBD1, 5 bases matching. The encoded CDR3 is CASSPDRLNTEAFF. The nucleotide sequence is given as TGTGCCAGCTCACCAGACAGACTGAACACTGAAGCTTTCTTT.